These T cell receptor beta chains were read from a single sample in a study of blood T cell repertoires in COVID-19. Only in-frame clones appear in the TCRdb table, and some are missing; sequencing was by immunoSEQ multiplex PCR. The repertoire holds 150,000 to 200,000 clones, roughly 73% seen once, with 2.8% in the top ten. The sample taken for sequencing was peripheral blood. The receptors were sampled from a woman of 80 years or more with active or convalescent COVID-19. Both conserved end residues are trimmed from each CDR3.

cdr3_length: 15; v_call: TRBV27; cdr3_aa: ASSLSHTGTNTGELF
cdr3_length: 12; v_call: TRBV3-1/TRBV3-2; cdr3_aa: ASSHGTARNEQF
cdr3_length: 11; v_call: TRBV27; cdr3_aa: ASKMTGFPEAF
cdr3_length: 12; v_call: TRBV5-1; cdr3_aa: ASRAPGGGETQY
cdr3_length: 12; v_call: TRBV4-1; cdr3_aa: ASSQVGGGETQY
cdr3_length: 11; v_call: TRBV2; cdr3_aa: ASSGAGGETQY
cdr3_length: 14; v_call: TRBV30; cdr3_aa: AWSPGGSVMSYGYT
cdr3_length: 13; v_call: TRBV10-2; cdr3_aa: ASSGNTGQKETQY
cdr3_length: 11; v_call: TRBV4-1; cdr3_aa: ASSQGQFYGYT
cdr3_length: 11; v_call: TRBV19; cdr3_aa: ASSISGVETQY
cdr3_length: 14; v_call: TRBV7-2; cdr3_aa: ASSLVASGDYNEQF
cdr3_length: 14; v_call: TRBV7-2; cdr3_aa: ASSSLPGLAGAEQF
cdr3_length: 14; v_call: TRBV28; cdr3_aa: ASGVSRAPHTDTQY
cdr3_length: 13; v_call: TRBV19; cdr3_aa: ASSIKQTSTDTQY
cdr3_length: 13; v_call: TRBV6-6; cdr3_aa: ASSYSIQFNTEAF
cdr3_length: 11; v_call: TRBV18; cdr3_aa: ASSGQGAYGYT
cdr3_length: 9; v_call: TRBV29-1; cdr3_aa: SVRQGVEAF
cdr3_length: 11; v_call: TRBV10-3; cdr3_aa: AISDRVNQPQH
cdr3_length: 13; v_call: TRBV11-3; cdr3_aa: ASSPGQGRAAEQY
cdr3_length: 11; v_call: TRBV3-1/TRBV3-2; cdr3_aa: ASSRGYTGELF
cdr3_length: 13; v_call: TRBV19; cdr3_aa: ASSLGLAEQETQY
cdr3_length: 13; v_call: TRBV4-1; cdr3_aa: ASSQDPGINTEAF
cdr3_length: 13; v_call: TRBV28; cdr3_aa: ASSPGSATNYEQY
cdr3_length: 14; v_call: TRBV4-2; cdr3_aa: ASSQRSSGGYNEQF
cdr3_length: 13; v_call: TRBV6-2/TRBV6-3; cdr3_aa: ASSSTFSGANVLT
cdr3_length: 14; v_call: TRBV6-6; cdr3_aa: ASSRGLAGGQETQY
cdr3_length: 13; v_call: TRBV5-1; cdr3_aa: ASSLTGQGNTEAF